There are a few counts of the clone carrying this T cell receptor beta chain. Time point of the sample: persistent/refractory GD, antithyroid drugs over 5 years with positive TRAb. The TCR library used RNA extracted from PBMCs. The data were obtained in a study of regulatory T cells in long-lasting Graves disease. Study details: Patients with persistent Graves' disease had over 5 years of antithyroid drugs and persistent TSH receptor antibodies.

Library construction for TCR beta used iRepertoire HTBI primers and Arm-PCR of CDR3 regions. In the original workflow: Across samples, over 55 TRBV and roughly 13 TRBJ segments were found. TCRdb recomputed calls from the multiplex PCR reads with MiXCR, one row per CDR3 protein. The V and J calls follow TCRdb's processing rather than the paper's. Of 500,000 to 700,000 distinct CDR3 sequences listed, around 30% are singletons. This specimen was peripheral blood mononuclear cells (PBMCs), taken when the disease was refractory, from a patient treated with antithyroid drugs. The receptor was derived from a female donor with Graves disease.

The CDR3 DNA sequence: TGTGCCAGCAAGGCAACTAGCGGCACCTACGAGCAGTACTTC. This encodes CASKATSGTYEQYF. The V and J genes are TRBV27 and TRBJ2-7; TRBD2 matches 8 bases. Germline assignment: CDR1 MNHEY and CDR2 SMNVEV (reference sequence). The V segment lost 7 bases and the J segment 2 bases; nucleotides outside the gene matches: 7. The CDR3 extends over 14 amino acids.